This entry describes one T cell receptor beta chain. The same CDR3 can be traced to other DNA sequences in this sample. The sample comes from a study of CD8+ T cells in alopecia areata. RNA extraction and reverse transcription yielded cDNA as sequencing template. Profiled with immunoSEQ multiplex PCR; TCRdb holds only in-frame clones, not every one. The data contain about 140,000 clones, roughly 82% of them singletons. Treatment indicated: oral pan-JAK inhibitor, 5-10 mg twice daily. Germline loops: CDR1 MGHRA, CDR2 YSYEKL. The V end lost 1 base, the J end lost 2 bases, and 9 bases lay between the germline ends. The CDR3 covers 14 residues.

This receptor was identified in a human donor with alopecia areata. J is TRBJ2-7 and V is TRBV4-1; tentatively, D is TRBD1 (6 bases). The sample consisted of CD8+ T cells sorted from blood, taken at week 4, from a patient treated with tofacitinib. The CDR3 region is CASSQGQGTYEQYF. DNA for the CDR3: TGCGCCAGCAGCCAAGGTCAGGGGACCTACGAGCAGTACTTC.